The clone carrying this T cell receptor beta chain turned up a few times. Its matching antigen is unknown. Tagging with unique molecular identifiers was applied to individual cDNA molecules. TCRdb itself ran the 5' RACE reads through MiXCR, one entry per CDR3 protein. The sample shows roughly 35,000 distinct CDR3 sequences, approximately 5% of them seen only once. V lost 5 bases and J 5 bases, leaving 14 bases between the germline ends. Germline values: CDR1 ENHRY, CDR2 SYGVKD. The CDR3 extends over 14 amino acids. These data are taken from a study of early T cells in non-severe SARS-CoV-2 infection. Study-wide background: Sequencing of bulk RNA from unsorted whole blood was done, without chain pairing.

Whole-study results and caveats: Using VDJdb, the matching emphasized anti-spike CD8 responses while missing private and CD4 specificities.

The chain couples TRBV10-3 to TRBJ2-3; TRBD2 might be the D (6 bases). The receptor comes from an adult who was a healthcare worker with PCR-confirmed SARS-CoV-2 infection or an uninfected control (not recorded which). Sequencing was done on a sample of whole blood. The CDR3 is CAISPGVLGDTQYF. CDR3 nucleotide sequence: TGTGCCATCAGTCCGGGGGTGTTGGGAGATACGCAGTATTTT.